This TCR beta chain was sequenced for a study of identical twins. Study-level points and caveats: The models systematically underestimated how much out-of-frame TCR alpha was shared in monozygotic twins.

A universal primer binding site was introduced by template switching. The final cDNA contained unique molecular identifiers. Each CDR3 protein gets one entry after TCRdb re-called the 5' RACE reads with MiXCR. This sample yields about 660,000 distinct CDR3 sequences, of which 8.5% to 9% are seen a single time; approximately 0.89% belongs to the top ten. The CDR3 loop spans 13 amino acids. The V end was cut by 5 bases, the J end by 0 bases, with 7 bases between. Ten or more counts support this clonotype. The antigen remains undetermined. This sample also appeared in a second study, on yellow fever vaccine responses in identical twins.

Input material: PBMCs. The V and J genes are TRBV12-3 or TRBV12-4 and TRBJ1-2; unclear D gene. This TCR came from a woman younger than 30 in good health. This CDR3 is CASSPTSNYGYTF. The CDR3 nucleotides read TGTGCCAGCAGTCCGACATCTAACTATGGCTACACCTTC.